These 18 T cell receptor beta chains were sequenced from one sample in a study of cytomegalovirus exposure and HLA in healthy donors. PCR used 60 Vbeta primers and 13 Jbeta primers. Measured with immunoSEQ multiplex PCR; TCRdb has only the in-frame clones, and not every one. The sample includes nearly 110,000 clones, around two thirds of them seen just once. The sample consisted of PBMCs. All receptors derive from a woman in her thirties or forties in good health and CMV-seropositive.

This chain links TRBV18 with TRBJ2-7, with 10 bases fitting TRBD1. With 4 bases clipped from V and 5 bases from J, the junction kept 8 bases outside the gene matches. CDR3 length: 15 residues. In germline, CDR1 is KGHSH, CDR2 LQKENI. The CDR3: CASSLSGTGVNEQYF. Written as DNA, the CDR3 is TGTGCCAGCTCACTGTCCGGGACAGGGGTGAACGAGCAGTACTTC. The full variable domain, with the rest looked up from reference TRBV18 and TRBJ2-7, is NAGVMQNPRHLVRRRGQEARLRCSPMKGHSHVYWYRQLPEEGLKFMVYLQKENIIDESGMPKERFSAEFPKEGPSILRIQQVVRGDSAAYFCASSLSGTGVNEQYFGPGTRLTVT.

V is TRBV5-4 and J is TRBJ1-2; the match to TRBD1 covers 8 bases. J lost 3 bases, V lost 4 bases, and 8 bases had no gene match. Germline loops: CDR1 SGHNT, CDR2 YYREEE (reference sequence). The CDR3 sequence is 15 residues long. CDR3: CASSTRTGSHYGYTF. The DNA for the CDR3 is TGTGCCAGCAGCACCAGGACAGGGTCGCACTATGGCTACACCTTC.

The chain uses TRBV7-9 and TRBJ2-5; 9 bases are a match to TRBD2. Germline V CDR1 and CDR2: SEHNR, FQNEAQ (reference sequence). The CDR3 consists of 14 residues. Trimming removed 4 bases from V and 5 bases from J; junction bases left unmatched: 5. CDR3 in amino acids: CASSYSGGRETQYF. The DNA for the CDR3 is TGTGCCAGCAGCTATAGCGGGGGACGGGAGACCCAGTACTTC.

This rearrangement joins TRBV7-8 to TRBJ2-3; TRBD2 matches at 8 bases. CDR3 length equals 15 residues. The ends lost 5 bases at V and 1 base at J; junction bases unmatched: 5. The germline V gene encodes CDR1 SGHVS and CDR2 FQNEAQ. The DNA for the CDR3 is TGTGCCAGCAGCCTGCGGGGGGACGGCACAGATACGCAGTATTTT. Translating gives CASSLRGDGTDTQYF.

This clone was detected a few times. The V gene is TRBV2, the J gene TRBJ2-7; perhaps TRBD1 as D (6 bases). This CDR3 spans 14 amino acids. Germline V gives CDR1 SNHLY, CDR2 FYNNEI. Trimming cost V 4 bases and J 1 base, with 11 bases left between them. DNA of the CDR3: TGTGCCAGCAGTGCCGGACAGACTTCCTACGAGCAGTACTTC. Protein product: CASSAGQTSYEQYF.

In DNA form, the CDR3 reads TGTGCCTGGAGTGTACATTCAGCTAACTATGGCTACACCTTC. It is translated as CAWSVHSANYGYTF. This chain joins TRBV30 and TRBJ1-2; D remains ambiguous. Deletions cut 0 bases from V and 0 bases from J, with 8 bases between. Germline V gene data show CDR1 as GTSNPN and CDR2 as SVGIG (reference sequence). CDR3 length equals 14 residues.

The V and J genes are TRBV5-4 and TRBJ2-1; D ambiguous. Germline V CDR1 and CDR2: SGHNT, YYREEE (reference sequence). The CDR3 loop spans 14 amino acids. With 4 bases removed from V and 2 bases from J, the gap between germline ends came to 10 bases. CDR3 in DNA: TGTGCCAGCAGCCAGTCTTTCACCTACAATGAGCAGTTCTTC. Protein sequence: CASSQSFTYNEQFF.

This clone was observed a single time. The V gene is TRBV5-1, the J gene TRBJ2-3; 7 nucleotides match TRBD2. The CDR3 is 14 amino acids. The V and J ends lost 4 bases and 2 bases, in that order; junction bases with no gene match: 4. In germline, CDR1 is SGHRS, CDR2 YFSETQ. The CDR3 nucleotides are TGCGCCAGCAGCCCCGGGGGGACCACAGATACGCAGTATTTT. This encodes CASSPGGTTDTQYF.

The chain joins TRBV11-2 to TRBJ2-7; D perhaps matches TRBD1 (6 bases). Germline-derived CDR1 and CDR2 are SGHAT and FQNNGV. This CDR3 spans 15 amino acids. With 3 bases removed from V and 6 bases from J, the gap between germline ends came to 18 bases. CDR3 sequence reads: CASSLDSRGMGEQYF. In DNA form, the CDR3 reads TGTGCCAGCAGCTTGGACAGCCGCGGAATGGGCGAGCAGTACTTC.

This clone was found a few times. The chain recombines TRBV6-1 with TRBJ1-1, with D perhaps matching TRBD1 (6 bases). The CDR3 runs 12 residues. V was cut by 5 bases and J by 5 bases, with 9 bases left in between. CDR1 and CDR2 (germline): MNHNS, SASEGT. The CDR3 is CASSPQGTEAFF. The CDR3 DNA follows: TGTGCCAGCAGTCCACAGGGAACTGAAGCTTTCTTT.

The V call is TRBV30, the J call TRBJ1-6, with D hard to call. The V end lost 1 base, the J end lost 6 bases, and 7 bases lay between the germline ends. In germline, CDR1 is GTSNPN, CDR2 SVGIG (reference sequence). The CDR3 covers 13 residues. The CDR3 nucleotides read TGTGCCTGGAGTGACAGTCGTAATTCACCCCTCCACTTT. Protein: CAWSDSRNSPLHF.

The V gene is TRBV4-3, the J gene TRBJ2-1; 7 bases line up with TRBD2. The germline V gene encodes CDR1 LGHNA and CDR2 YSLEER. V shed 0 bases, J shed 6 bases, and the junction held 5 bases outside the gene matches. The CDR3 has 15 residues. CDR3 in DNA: TGCGCCAGCAGCCAAGATTCCGGCGGGAGCAATGAGCAGTTCTTC. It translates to CASSQDSGGSNEQFF.

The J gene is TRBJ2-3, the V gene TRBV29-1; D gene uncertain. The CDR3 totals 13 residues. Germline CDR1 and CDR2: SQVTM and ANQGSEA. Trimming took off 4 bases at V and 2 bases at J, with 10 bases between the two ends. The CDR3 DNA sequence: TGCAGCGTTGGTGGGCAGGTCACAGATACGCAGTATTTT. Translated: CSVGGQVTDTQYF.

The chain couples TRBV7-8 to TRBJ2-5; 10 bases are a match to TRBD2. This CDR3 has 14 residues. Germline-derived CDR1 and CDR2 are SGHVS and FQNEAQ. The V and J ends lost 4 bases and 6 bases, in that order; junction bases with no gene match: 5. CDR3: CASSSTSGEKTQYF. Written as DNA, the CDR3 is TGTGCCAGCAGCTCCACTAGCGGGGAGAAGACCCAGTACTTC. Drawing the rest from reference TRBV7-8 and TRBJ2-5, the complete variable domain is GAGVSQSPRYKVAKRGQDVALRCDPISGHVSLFWYQQALGQGPEFLTYFQNEAQLDKSGLPSDRFFAERPEGSVSTLKIQRTQQEDSAVYLCASSSTSGEKTQYFGPGTRLLVL.

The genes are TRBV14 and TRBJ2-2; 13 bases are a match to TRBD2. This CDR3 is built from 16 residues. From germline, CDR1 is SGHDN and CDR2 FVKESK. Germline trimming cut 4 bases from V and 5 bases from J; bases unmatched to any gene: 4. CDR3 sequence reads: CASSPRLAGGTGELFF. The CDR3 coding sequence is TGTGCCAGCAGCCCCCGACTAGCGGGGGGAACCGGGGAGCTGTTTTTT.

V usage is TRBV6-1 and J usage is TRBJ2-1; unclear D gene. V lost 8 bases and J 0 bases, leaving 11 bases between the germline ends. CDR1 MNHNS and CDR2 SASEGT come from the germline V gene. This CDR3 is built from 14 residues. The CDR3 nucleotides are TGTGCCAGCGCCGCGGATAGCTCCTACAATGAGCAGTTCTTC. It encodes CASAADSSYNEQFF.

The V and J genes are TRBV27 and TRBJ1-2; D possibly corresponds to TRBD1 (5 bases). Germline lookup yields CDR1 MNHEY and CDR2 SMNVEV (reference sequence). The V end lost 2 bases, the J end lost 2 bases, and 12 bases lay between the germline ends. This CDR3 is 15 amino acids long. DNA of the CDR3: TGTGCCAGCAGTTTAGTGGGGGGAAAGAACTATGGCTACACCTTC. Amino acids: CASSLVGGKNYGYTF.

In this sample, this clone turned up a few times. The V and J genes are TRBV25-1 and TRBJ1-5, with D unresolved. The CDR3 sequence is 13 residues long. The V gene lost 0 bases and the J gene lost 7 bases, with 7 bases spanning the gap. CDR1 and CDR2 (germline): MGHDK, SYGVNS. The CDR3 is CASSEYERQPQHF. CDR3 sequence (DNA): TGTGCCAGCAGTGAATATGAGAGGCAGCCCCAGCATTTT.